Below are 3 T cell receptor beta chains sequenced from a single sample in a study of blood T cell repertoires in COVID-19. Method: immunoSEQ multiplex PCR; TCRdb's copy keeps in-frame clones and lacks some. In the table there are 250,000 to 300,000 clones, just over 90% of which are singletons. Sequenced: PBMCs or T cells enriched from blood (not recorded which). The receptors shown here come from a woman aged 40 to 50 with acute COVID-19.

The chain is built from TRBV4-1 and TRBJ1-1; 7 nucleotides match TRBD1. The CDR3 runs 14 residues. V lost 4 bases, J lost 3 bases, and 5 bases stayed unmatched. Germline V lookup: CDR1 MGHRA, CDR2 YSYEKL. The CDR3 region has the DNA TGCGCCAGCAGCCTACGACAGGGAGACACTGAAGCTTTCTTT. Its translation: CASSLRQGDTEAFF.

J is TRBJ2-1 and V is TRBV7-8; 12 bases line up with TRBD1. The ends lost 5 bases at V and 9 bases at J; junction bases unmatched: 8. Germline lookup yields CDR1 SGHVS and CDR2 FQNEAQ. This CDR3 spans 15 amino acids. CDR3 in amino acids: CASSPGTGGYGEQFF. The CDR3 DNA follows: TGTGCCAGCAGCCCCGGGACAGGGGGCTATGGTGAGCAGTTCTTC.

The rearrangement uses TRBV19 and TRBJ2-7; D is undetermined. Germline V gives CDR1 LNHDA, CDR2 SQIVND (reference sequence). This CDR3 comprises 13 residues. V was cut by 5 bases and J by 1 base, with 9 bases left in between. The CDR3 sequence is CASSQYLSYEQYF. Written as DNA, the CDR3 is TGTGCCAGTAGTCAGTATCTTTCCTACGAGCAGTACTTC.